Listed below are T cell receptor beta chains from one sample, sequenced in a study of blood T cell repertoires in COVID-19. The table came from immunoSEQ multiplex PCR; TCRdb's copy has only in-frame clones and leaves some out. Among a few hundred thousand clones, approximately 81% were seen once, and the ten largest hold nearly 20%. Material: peripheral blood. Source of these receptors: a man aged 25-45 years with active or convalescent COVID-19. Each CDR3 is given without its conserved first and last residue. The order of the fields is V gene, J gene, CDR3 protein.

>TRBV10-3|TRBJ2-7
AISGWARGRDEQY
>TRBV19|TRBJ2-3
ASRQAGDTQY
>TRBV11-2|TRBJ2-2
ASSLGPETGELF
>TRBV19|TRBJ2-1
ASRRRQGSSYNEQF
>TRBV7-8|TRBJ2-7
ASSSQAGPREQY
>TRBV11-2|TRBJ2-2
ASSFRGRDTGELF
>TRBV3-1/TRBV3-2|TRBJ2-3
ASSLRAPRTDTQY
>TRBV9|TRBJ1-2
ASRSGQGATTHGYT
>TRBV11-2|TRBJ2-7
ASSSGTGSYEQY
>TRBV27|TRBJ2-1
ASSPYSGRSYGQF
>TRBV3-1/TRBV3-2|TRBJ1-2
ASSQEYLRGGYT
>TRBV20-1|TRBJ2-7
SASGSSDYEQY
>TRBV3-1/TRBV3-2|TRBJ2-3
ASSSLRGGPDTQY
>TRBV7-3|TRBJ1-2
ASSLTGTGDGYT
>TRBV14|TRBJ1-2
ASSQLSGATNYGYT
>TRBV7-3|TRBJ1-5
ASSLTGGQPQH
>TRBV11-2|TRBJ1-1
ASSSGQGETEAF
>TRBV5-1|TRBJ1-3
ASSTRQGLSGNTIY
>TRBV27|TRBJ1-1
ASSSKSGNTEAF
>TRBV6-5|TRBJ2-1
ASSYSAGGGDNEQF
>TRBV11-3|TRBJ2-3
ASSLQGDTQY
>TRBV5-1|TRBJ2-7
ASSLGNTGTRAYEQY
>TRBV16|TRBJ1-1
ASRGWLNTEAF
>TRBV19|TRBJ2-7
ATGTGVRSYEQY
>TRBV7-8|TRBJ2-1
ASRWDRAPWTYNEQF
>TRBV5-1|TRBJ1-3
ASSLGQYAGNTIY
>TRBV28|TRBJ1-3
ASWGQGRNTIY
>TRBV24-1|TRBJ2-5
ATSDQTSGGGETQY
>TRBV9|TRBJ2-7
ASSPWTGGAGEQY
>TRBV18|TRBJ2-4
ASSPTPLLAKNIQY
>TRBV2|TRBJ2-2
ASKASGSQNTGELF
>TRBV6-2/TRBV6-3|TRBJ1-6
ASSYTGNNSPLH
>TRBV10-3|TRBJ2-3
AIWGGASDTQY
>TRBV19|TRBJ1-2
ASSIRLSYGYT
>TRBV2|TRBJ2-3
ATARQGATDTQY
>TRBV5-6|TRBJ1-4
ASSLQLLTGDYGEKLF
>TRBV28|TRBJ2-2
ATLAGVNTGELF
>TRBV9|TRBJ2-2
ASSVVSSGELF
>TRBV29-1|TRBJ1-1
SGINRGTEAF
>TRBV6-6|TRBJ1-1
ASSYSSRGPSTEAF
>TRBV5-1|TRBJ1-6
ASSPLQGGSPLH
>TRBV7-9|TRBJ1-3
ASSPDWVSGNTIY
>TRBV28|TRBJ2-3
ASSLFGGAYKDTQY
>TRBV6-5|TRBJ1-2
ASSYTGTGNYGYT
>TRBV15|TRBJ2-2
ATSRDLTGELF
>TRBV24-1|TRBJ2-5
ATSSSLGTIVGETQY
>TRBV19|TRBJ2-1
ASRMGTSEVSQQF
>TRBV28|TRBJ2-1
ASSPRLAFYNEQF
>TRBV9|TRBJ1-2
ASSSSHVGYT
>TRBV4-2|TRBJ2-5
ASSPTGMVYGSRGTQY
>TRBV2|TRBJ2-2
ASTSDSTNTGELF
>TRBV11-3|TRBJ2-6
ASSPSGANVLT
>TRBV10-3|TRBJ1-5
AIRDRDQPQH
>TRBV6-6|TRBJ1-5
ASATAGGQPQH
>TRBV28|TRBJ2-7
ASSTSLAGPYEQY
>TRBV12-5|TRBJ1-2
ASRRYRGRGPTDGYT
>TRBV6-6|TRBJ1-3
ASRENRGSSGNTIY
>TRBV7-2|TRBJ1-3
ASSLEGSVGNTIY
>TRBV14|TRBJ2-4
ASSQAPDIQY
>TRBV5-4|TRBJ2-3
ASSGGGVTDTQY